This T cell receptor (beta chain) was sequenced during a study of shared clonotypes between healthy human individuals. Healthy HIV-negative adults with no recent acute infections or vaccinations were recruited as donors. Germline V lookup: CDR1 SEHNR, CDR2 FQNEAQ (reference sequence). This CDR3 has 13 residues. Trimming took 9 bases from V and 0 from J; bases not matched to a gene: 3. This clone was seen a single time. Antigen unknown. Study-level results: Naive subsets, compared against memory subsets, generally had larger estimated richness values.

Sequencing used immunoSEQ multiplex PCR; TCRdb keeps in-frame clones, though not all of them. In the table there are roughly 2.2 million clones, roughly 90% of which are singletons. The chain recombines TRBV7-9 with TRBJ2-7, with 9 bases lining up with TRBD1. The sequencing input was naive CD4+ T cells from PBMCs. Subset noted: CD45RA+ positively selected. The TCR comes from a man aged 18 to 29 in good health. Some clones in this sample may be carry-over from other donors' samples. Written as DNA, the CDR3 is TGTGCCAGTCGGACAGGGGACTCCTACGAGCAGTACTTC. Translated: CASRTGDSYEQYF.